This T cell receptor beta chain was recorded in a study of metastatic and nonmetastatic thyroid tumors. Study-level information: Comparative analysis of repertoires was undertaken across blood and tumor or nodule tissue obtained from malignant and benign thyroid patients.

Among the patients, none had received any treatment before thyroid surgery. Per the study methods: Variation in CDR3 across clinicopathological groups served as the basis for constructing a distant-metastasis classifier in papillary thyroid cancer. TCRdb re-called the PCR reads through MiXCR. Here the V and J calls rest on TCRdb's processing, not on the authors' analysis. This sample has tens of thousands of clones; roughly a third occur once, and the top ten carry around 15%. Findings of the study overall: The study reportedly found significantly higher TCR beta diversity in malignant thyroid tumors than benign nodules, in blood and tumor.

Germline loops: CDR1 SGHTA, CDR2 FQGNSA. The CDR3 sequence is 14 residues long. V trimming: 5 bases; J trimming: 2 bases; junction bases outside the gene matches: 6. With regard to this clone: Its specificity is not known.

The clonotype originates from a female donor with papillary thyroid cancer or a benign thyroid nodule (not recorded which). Some clones in this sample may be carry-over from other donors' samples. Sequenced: tumor tissue. This sequence joins TRBV7-2 and TRBJ2-7; 7 positions agree with TRBD2. The CDR3 here is CASSQAGITYEQYF. The CDR3 coding sequence is TGTGCCAGCAGCCAAGCGGGAATCACCTACGAGCAGTACTTC.